The subject of this entry is one TCR beta chain. Its cognate antigen has yet to be identified. One base away there is no much larger clone; base qualities are not given. Each collaborating institution followed its own protocols to collect whole blood in K2EDTA tubes. For TCRbeta analysis, collaborator samples were shipped as frozen whole blood, as isolated PBMCs, or as DNA extracted from either sample type. The record originates from a study of blood T cell repertoires in COVID-19 (dated by TCRdb to the early 2020s). Turning to the overall study: Samples covering the acute and convalescent phases of COVID-19 were provided by collaborators in the United States, Italy and Spain. The material from the prospective study consisted of cDNA or gDNA derived from T cells, B-cell-depleted T cells, or PBMCs. The dataset comprised deeply sampled blood TCRbeta repertoires from subjects exposed to, actively infected with, or recovered from COVID-19. The repertoires were released in a freely available public database meant as a resource for research on the immune response to SARS-CoV-2. The samples were drawn from the first 160 participants of the ongoing ImmuneRACE study and from 1,254 subjects provided by 6 global collaborators. A de-identified subject ID, COVID-19 status, age in years and sex were almost always included in the sample metadata. HLA class I and class II types, where available, came from metadata supplied by the sample provider rather than from assay-based typing.

The immunoSEQ Assay, a bias-controlled multiplex PCR, was used to amplify TCRbeta CDR3 regions from genomic DNA. The paper's processing steps were these. Nucleated cell counts per sample were estimated from amplification of reference gene primers within the assay. To quantify the absolute abundance of each unique TCRbeta CDR3 rearrangement, sequence reads were collapsed and filtered. Productive Simpson clonality was computed per sample as the square root of Simpson's diversity index over productive rearrangements. TCRdb obtained this table from immuneACCESS and retained in-frame rearrangements with V and J assigned. These tables miss some clones; where compared with another copy, unresolved V genes account for less than half of the shortfall, and the remainder is unexplained. The V and J calls and the clone size are those of that table, but D and trimming were determined from the DNA. Within this sample are 84,000 or so clones, with roughly 78% of them counted one time only. 15% to 20% of the sample belongs to the ten largest clones.

From a lookup of the germline V gene, CDR1 and CDR2 are SGHVS and FQNEAQ. The junction shows trimming of 1 base on V and 7 bases on J, plus 17 bases between the germline ends. Measured from the cysteine to the phenylalanine, the CDR3 is 16 residues long. Left in the record is the CDR3 DNA by itself, 48 bases read in frame from the first base. Paper-wide results and their limitations: How much clinical and demographic metadata was included differed by source and by participant, and the metadata was provided uncurated.

In this chain, TRBV7-8 is recombined with TRBJ2-1; a confident D gene designation cannot be given. Input material: peripheral blood. This TCR came from a woman older than 75 with acute or convalescent COVID-19. The sequence in DNA is TGTGCCAGCAGCTTAGGCGGCCATATAACCTTAAATGAGCAGTTCTTC. This encodes CASSLGGHITLNEQFF.